This TCR beta chain was profiled in a study of blood T cell repertoires in COVID-19. This table comes from immunoSEQ multiplex PCR, and its TCRdb copy is limited to in-frame clones, with some not included. The table shows roughly 150,000 clones, with 80% occurring only once. The clonotype originates from a man in his fifties or sixties with acute or convalescent COVID-19. The source material was peripheral blood.

The CDR3 reads CASSSPGQTYEQYF. The CDR3 nucleotides are TGTGCCAGCAGTTCCCCGGGACAAACCTACGAGCAGTACTTC. The V gene is TRBV6-2 or TRBV6-3, the J gene TRBJ2-7, with TRBD1 as a possible D gene (6 bases). Germline V CDR1 and CDR2: MNHEY, SVGEGT. CDR3 length equals 14 residues. Trimming pared 4 bases from V and 2 bases from J, leaving 12 bases between.